Shown below are 3 T cell receptor beta chains from a single sample sequenced in a study of T-cell reconstitution after alpha-beta-depleted transplantation in children. Preparing the TCRbeta library involved the use of unique molecular identifiers. TCRdb itself ran the PCR reads through MiXCR, one entry per CDR3 protein. The sample carries 550,000 to 800,000 distinct CDR3 sequences, around 13% recorded once. The sample consisted of PBMCs, taken before TCRalphabeta/CD19-depleted stem cell transplant. All receptors derive from a girl aged 2-10 years with congenital amegakaryocytic thrombocytopenia, due to receive a stem cell transplant.

This clonotype was seen ten or more times. The chain combines TRBV5-1 with TRBJ2-7; unclear D gene. Germline loops: CDR1 SGHRS, CDR2 YFSETQ. This CDR3 is 15 amino acids long. V dropped 0 bases and J dropped 5 bases, with 15 bases sitting between them. In nucleotides, the CDR3 is TGCGCCAGCAGCTTGGACAGTGTCTCTACTAACGAGCAGTACTTC. This translates into CASSLDSVSTNEQYF.

V is TRBV4-1 and J is TRBJ2-2; D not resolved. The CDR3 runs 15 residues. Trimming left V 2 bases short and J 1 base short, with 8 bases between. Germline V gene lookup returns CDR1 MGHRA and CDR2 YSYEKL. The CDR3 spells CASSQRGGNTGELFF. The CDR3 bases are TGCGCCAGCAGCCAACGAGGTGGGAACACCGGGGAGCTGTTTTTT.

CDR3 sequence reads: CASGLASLGGAKHNEQFF. CDR3 DNA: TGTGCTAGTGGTTTGGCATCCCTTGGCGGGGCTAAACACAATGAGCAGTTCTTC. The rearrangement joins TRBV12-5 to TRBJ2-1; TRBD2 might be the D (6 bases). Germline assignment: CDR1 LGHNT and CDR2 FRNRAP. This CDR3 has 18 amino acids. Trimming took off 1 base at V and 5 bases at J, with 21 bases between the two ends.